The next 12 T cell receptor beta chains were all read from a single sample in a study of T cell changes during pregnancy in multiple sclerosis. Here immunoSEQ multiplex PCR was the method, and the copy in TCRdb shows in-frame clones only, minus some. The sample carries more than 50,000 clones, about 91% recorded once. Specimen: peripheral blood, collected after pregnancy. The receptors were gathered from a female donor in good health, enrolled as a control in a pregnancy study.

The chain joins TRBV6-5 to TRBJ1-2; the D is unclear. V was pared by 2 bases and J by 6 bases, with 16 bases between. The CDR3 has 15 residues. Germline loops: CDR1 MNHEY, CDR2 SVGAGI. The CDR3 is CASSYGGSLVDGYTF. In nucleotides, the CDR3 is TGTGCCAGCAGTTACGGCGGCAGTCTCGTGGATGGCTACACCTTC.

A single count supports this clone. The chain's CDR3 is CASSPPGEATEAFF. The CDR3 DNA sequence: TGTGCCAGCTCTCCGCCCGGGGAGGCCACTGAAGCTTTCTTT. The chain has TRBV6-1 and TRBJ1-1; the D is unclear. There are 14 residues in the CDR3. CDR1 is MNHNS and CDR2 is SASEGT in the germline V gene. Between the trimmed V and J ends, which lost 8 bases and 4 bases, there was a span of 17 bases.

This rearrangement joins TRBV19 to TRBJ1-1; 7 bases agree with TRBD1. The germline V gene has CDR1 LNHDA and CDR2 SQIVND (reference sequence). The V segment lost 6 bases and the J segment 3 bases; nucleotides outside the gene matches: 19. CDR3 length: 18 residues. CDR3 sequence (DNA): TGTGCCAGTAGCTTACGCGGGACAGCAGGCCTCATGGACACTGAAGCTTTCTTT. It yields the protein CASSLRGTAGLMDTEAFF.

V gene TRBV7-9 combines with J gene TRBJ2-7; TRBD2 might be the D (5 bases). The CDR3 is 16 amino acids. Germline CDR1 reads SEHNR; CDR2 reads FQNEAQ (reference sequence). Trimming took 5 bases from V and 4 from J, leaving 21 bases between them. The CDR3, as DNA: TGTGCCAGCAGCCTTTTTACAAGCGGAAACCAATACGAGCAGTACTTC. Its translation: CASSLFTSGNQYEQYF.

J is TRBJ1-1 and V is TRBV19; D unclear. V lost 3 bases to trimming and J lost 5 bases, with 7 bases between them. Germline loops: CDR1 LNHDA, CDR2 SQIVND (reference sequence). The CDR3 sequence is 12 residues long. The CDR3 coding sequence is TGTGCCAGTAGTATGGGGAGGACTGAAGCTTTCTTT. Translated: CASSMGRTEAFF.

The gene calls are TRBV7-2 and TRBJ1-1; 7 positions agree with TRBD1. Trimming took 5 bases from V and 1 from J; bases not matched to a gene: 4. The CDR3 spans 14 residues. In germline, CDR1 is SGHTA, CDR2 FQGNSA. In nucleotides, the CDR3 is TGTGCCAGCAGCCCCCGGACAGGGAACACTGAAGCTTTCTTT. Translation: CASSPRTGNTEAFF.

The chain is built from TRBV29-1 and TRBJ1-5, with 7 bases aligning to TRBD1. The CDR3 is made up of 13 amino acids. Germline loops: CDR1 SQVTM, CDR2 ANQGSEA. V gave up 4 bases and J gave up 2 bases; unmatched junction bases: 2. The CDR3 region has the DNA TGCAGCGTTGCAGGGACAGGCAATCAGCCCCAGCATTTT. As protein: CSVAGTGNQPQHF.

CDR3 nucleotides: TGTGCCAGCAGCGTAGGACTCCGCACCGGGGAGCTGTTTTTT. Its translation is CASSVGLRTGELFF. The V and J genes are TRBV9 and TRBJ2-2; D is unresolved. The CDR3 is made up of 14 amino acids. Trimming shortened V by 0 bases and J by 4 bases, and 7 bases separated the two germline ends. Germline lookup yields CDR1 SGDLS and CDR2 YYNGEE.

The genes are TRBV30 and TRBJ2-2, with TRBD1 matching 7 bases. Trimming cost V 3 bases and J 3 bases; bases outside gene matches: 4. Looked up from germline, CDR1 is GTSNPN and CDR2 is SVGIG (reference sequence). This CDR3 is built from 14 residues. CDR3 nucleotide sequence: TGTGCCTGGAGCAACGACAGGGACACCGGGGAGCTGTTTTTT. Its translation: CAWSNDRDTGELFF. Filled out from reference TRBV30 and TRBJ2-2, the complete variable domain reads SQTIHQWPATLVQPVGSPLSLECTVEGTSNPNLYWYRQAAGRGLQLLFYSVGIGQISSEVPQNLSASRPQDRQFILSSKKLLLSDSGFYLCAWSNDRDTGELFFGEGSRLTVL.

V gene TRBV28 combines with J gene TRBJ2-7, with 7 bases identical to TRBD2. Germline assignment: CDR1 MDHEN and CDR2 SYDVKM. The CDR3 is made up of 15 amino acids. V was pared by 6 bases and J by 2 bases, with 10 bases of the junction left unmatched. The CDR3 DNA reads as TGTGCCAGCAGCTATACTAGCGTACCGACCTACGAGCAGTACTTC. It specifies CASSYTSVPTYEQYF.

The chain carries TRBV12-5 and TRBJ2-1; D perhaps matches TRBD2 (5 bases). V was pared by 3 bases and J by 2 bases, with 14 bases between. Looked up from germline, CDR1 is LGHNT and CDR2 is FRNRAP. The CDR3 is made up of 16 amino acids. The CDR3 reads CASGFSGLPAYNEQFF. CDR3 DNA: TGTGCTAGTGGTTTCTCCGGACTCCCGGCCTACAATGAGCAGTTCTTC.

The chain employs TRBV11-2 and TRBJ2-5; unclear D gene. The V end was cut by 5 bases, the J end by 5 bases, with 18 bases between. Per germline, CDR1 SGHAT and CDR2 FQNNGV. This CDR3 has 15 residues. The CDR3 DNA follows: TGTGCCAGCAGCCTCTTGACTTCTTTCGTGGAGACCCAGTACTTC. Encoded protein: CASSLLTSFVETQYF.